This T cell receptor beta chain was retrieved from a study of shared clonotypes between healthy human individuals. Looking at the study overall: Aged 18 to 49, the donors were a couple of women and three men. CD4 naive and CD4 memory each took three plates per donor, while CD8 naive took two and CD8 memory one.

In the CD4+ fraction, cells were divided into CD45RA+ naive and CD45RA-negative memory subsets. The CDR3 length is 14 residues. Germline loops: CDR1 SGDLS, CDR2 YYNGEE. Trimming at V came to 5 bases and at J to 9 bases, leaving 9 bases not matched to a gene. The repertoire was sequenced with immunoSEQ multiplex PCR; TCRdb's copy has only in-frame clones and lacks some. This table holds over 950,000 clones, roughly 80% found once. This clone has more than one count but fewer than ten. Sequenced input: memory CD4+ T cells from PBMCs. This sample's subset: CD45RA-negative fraction. V is TRBV9 and J is TRBJ2-1; TRBD2 aligns across 9 bases. The origin of this receptor is a man aged 18 to 29 in good health. Some clones in this sample may be carry-over from other donors' samples. The CDR3 loop is CASRGGRADREQFF. The DNA of the CDR3 is TGTGCCAGCAGGGGCGGGAGGGCCGACCGTGAGCAGTTCTTC.